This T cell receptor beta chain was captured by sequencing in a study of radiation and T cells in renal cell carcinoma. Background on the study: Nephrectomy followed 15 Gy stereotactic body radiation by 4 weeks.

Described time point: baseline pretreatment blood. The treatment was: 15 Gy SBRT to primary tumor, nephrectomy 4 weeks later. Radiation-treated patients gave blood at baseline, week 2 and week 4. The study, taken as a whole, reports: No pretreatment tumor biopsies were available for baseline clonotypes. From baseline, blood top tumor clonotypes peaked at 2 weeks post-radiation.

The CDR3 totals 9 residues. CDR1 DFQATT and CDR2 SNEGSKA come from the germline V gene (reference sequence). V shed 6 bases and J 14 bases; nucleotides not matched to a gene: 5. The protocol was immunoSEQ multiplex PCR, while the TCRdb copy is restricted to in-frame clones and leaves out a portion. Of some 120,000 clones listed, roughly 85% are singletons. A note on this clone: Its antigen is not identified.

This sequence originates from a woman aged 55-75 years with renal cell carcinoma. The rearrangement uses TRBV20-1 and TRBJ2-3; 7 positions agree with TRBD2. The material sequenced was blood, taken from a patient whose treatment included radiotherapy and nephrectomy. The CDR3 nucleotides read TGCAGTGCCCCGGGACTACTGTATTTT. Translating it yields CSAPGLLYF.